This TCR beta chain is from a study of preoperative IRX-2 immunotherapy in early breast cancer (dated 2019 in TCRdb). The library was built by means of the immunoSEQ multiplex PCR assay. Sourced from immuneACCESS, this table was stored by TCRdb with only in-frame sequences that have V and J called. A share of the clones is absent; for the studies checked, an unresolved V gene accounts for under half, and the remainder has no known explanation. The sample includes 32,000 or so clones, with roughly four fifths observed a single time. The ten top clones hold approximately 2.7% of the sample. The treatment or condition label here, explained by the study, means: preoperative locoregional IRX-2 cytokine immunotherapy. The samples were obtained from a phase Ib study that tested preoperative, locoregional IRX-2 cytokine immunotherapy designed to prime immune responses. Before surgery, IRX-2 was given to the donors, who were patients with early-stage breast cancer.

As encoded in the germline V gene (reference sequence), CDR1 is SSHAT while CDR2 is FNYEAQ. V drops 5 bases and J drops 4 bases, leaving 11 bases in between. The CDR3 covers 14 residues, taking in both the cysteine and the phenylalanine. Just CDR3 DNA is preserved here, 42 bases in frame from base 1. A word on this clone: The antigen it recognizes is unknown. Per-base quality was not reported, and no clone a single base away is much larger than it.

Sample: lymph node tissue, taken from a patient treated with IRX-2 immunotherapy. Rearrangement joined TRBV7-7 to TRBJ2-2; the D segment is perhaps TRBD1 or TRBD2, each sharing 6 matched bases. This TCR was sampled from a human donor with breast cancer. The DNA sequence follows: TGTGCCAGCAGCCTAGGGGGGCGCACCGGGGAGCTGTTTTTT. Its translation is CASSLGGRTGELFF.